This T cell receptor (beta chain) is from a study of T cell responses to AZD1222 COVID-19 vaccine. TCRdb keeps only in-frame clones here, not all; method: immunoSEQ multiplex PCR. The sample lists about 83,000 clones; approximately 85% were seen once. V lost 4 bases to trimming and J lost 6 bases; unmatched junction nucleotides: 5. The germline CDR1 and CDR2 sequences are LGHNA and YSLEER. This CDR3 comprises 15 residues. The gene calls are TRBV4-3 and TRBJ1-6, with 8 bases matching TRBD1. This receptor was obtained from an adult in good health. The input for sequencing was peripheral blood, taken on day 0 of AZD1222 vaccination. The CDR3 DNA sequence: TGCGCCAGCAGCCCCAGGGGGCTAGGTAATTCACCCCTCCACTTT. It specifies CASSPRGLGNSPLHF.